A single sample gave rise to the 27 T cell receptor beta chains below, sequenced in a study of shared clonotypes between healthy human individuals (dated by TCRdb to the early 2020s). The method behind the library was the immunoSEQ multiplex PCR assay. TCRdb's version of the immuneACCESS table is confined to in-frame rearrangements and falls short of the full clone set. An unresolved V gene accounts for under half of the shortfall where checked; the remainder is of unknown origin. The sample data list around 980,000 clones, and 70% to 80% of these were observed just once. The ten largest make up roughly 0.65% of the sample. The sequencing input was memory CD4+ T cells from PBMCs. This specimen's cell subset or site label, per the study, means: CD45RA-negative fraction. The receptors were sampled from a man aged 18 to 30 in good health. Some clones in this sample may be carry-over from other donors' samples.

The CDR3 region has the DNA TGCGCCAGCAGCTTGGTGGGACCTATTTCCGAGCAGTACTTC. Translated, it gives CASSLVGPISEQYF. The chain is built from TRBV5-1 and TRBJ2-7, with D perhaps matching TRBD1 or TRBD2 (5 bases each). Germline V CDR1 and CDR2: SGHRS, YFSETQ. The V end lost 0 bases, the J end lost 6 bases, and 13 bases lay between the germline ends. The CDR3 sequence is 14 residues long.

V usage is TRBV6-6 and J usage is TRBJ2-2; unclear D gene. There are 12 residues in the CDR3. V was trimmed by 7 bases and J by 1 base, leaving 4 bases between them. Germline V lookup: CDR1 MNHNY, CDR2 SVGAGI (reference sequence). The CDR3 sequence: CASNQNTGELFF. The CDR3 DNA is TGTGCCAGCAATCAGAACACCGGGGAGCTGTTTTTT.

The chain recombines TRBV7-2 with TRBJ2-1; TRBD1 might be the D (5 bases). The CDR3 contains 14 residues. The V and J ends lost 3 bases and 4 bases respectively, with 10 bases between them. Per the germline V gene, CDR1 is SGHTA and CDR2 is FQGNSA. CDR3 bases: TGTGCCAGCAGCTTTGGACACGATTACAATGAGCAGTTCTTC. As protein: CASSFGHDYNEQFF.

To note about this clone: A much bigger clone sits one base away, suggesting this may be a read error. Other nucleotide sequences from this sample produce the same CDR3. This rearrangement joins TRBV7-3 to TRBJ2-1; 10 nucleotides agree with TRBD2. Trimming took 5 bases from V and 2 from J; bases not matched to a gene: 3. Germline V gene lookup returns CDR1 SGHTA and CDR2 FQGTGA. The CDR3 contains 15 residues. CDR3 coding DNA: TGTGCCAGCAGCCCCCTAGCGGGAGCCTACAATGAGCAGTTCTTC. Amino acids: CASSPLAGAYNEQFF.

The J gene is TRBJ1-1, the V gene TRBV6-6, with D unresolved. The length of the CDR3 is 13 residues. V was shortened by 5 bases and J by 0 bases, with 7 bases between the two germline ends. The V gene's germline CDR1 is MNHNY and CDR2 SVGAGI (reference sequence). CDR3 protein: CASSLTMNTEAFF. In DNA, the CDR3 is TGTGCCAGCAGTCTGACAATGAACACTGAAGCTTTCTTT.

This chain links TRBV28 with TRBJ2-3, with D tentatively TRBD2 (5 bases). CDR1 MDHEN and CDR2 SYDVKM come from the germline V gene. The CDR3 covers 13 residues. Trimming stripped 8 bases from V and 1 base from J, with 10 bases between. The CDR3 here is CASVSGRTDTQYF. The CDR3 region has the DNA TGTGCCAGCGTCAGCGGTCGCACAGATACGCAGTATTTT.

This clone has only a few counts. Other DNA sequences in this sample translate to the same CDR3. The chain couples TRBV30 to TRBJ2-6; D unresolved. Germline CDR1 is GTSNPN and CDR2 is SVGIG (reference sequence). This CDR3 is 15 amino acids long. V lost 0 bases and J lost 2, with 8 bases in between. CDR3 sequence reads: CAWSVPEAGANVLTF. The DNA of the CDR3 is TGTGCCTGGAGTGTACCGGAAGCTGGGGCCAACGTCCTGACTTTC.

The chain combines TRBV9 with TRBJ2-1; D gene unclear. Germline V lookup: CDR1 SGDLS, CDR2 YYNGEE. V dropped 2 bases and J dropped 9 bases, with 9 bases sitting between them. The CDR3 loop spans 12 amino acids. In DNA form, the CDR3 reads TGTGCCAGCAGCGTCCTTACGGGTGAGCAGTTCTTC. This sequence encodes CASSVLTGEQFF.

The V and J genes are TRBV5-6 and TRBJ2-2; 12 bases are a match to TRBD1. The CDR3 extends over 17 amino acids. Per the germline V gene, CDR1 is SGHDT and CDR2 is YYEEEE. The junction had 9 bases not matched to a gene; V was cut back by 3 bases and J by 6 bases. In nucleotides, the CDR3 is TGTGCCAGCAGCTACGGGACAGGGGGCATCTTCGCCGGGGAGCTGTTTTTT. This gives the protein CASSYGTGGIFAGELFF.

About this clone: This may be a read error, as it is one base from a much larger clone. This CDR3 is also generated by other DNA sequences in the sample. This chain connects TRBV25-1 to TRBJ2-2, with 7 bases lining up with TRBD1. Germline loops: CDR1 MGHDK, CDR2 SYGVNS. The CDR3 spans 15 residues. After removal of 6 bases from V and 4 bases from J, the junction contained 8 bases not matched to a gene. The CDR3 protein is CASSEGAGGTGELFF. CDR3 in DNA: TGTGCCAGCAGCGAAGGGGCAGGGGGCACCGGGGAGCTGTTTTTT.

The chain carries TRBV7-9 and TRBJ2-7, with unresolved D. The CDR3 extends over 15 amino acids. Germline V gene sequence: CDR1 SEHNR, CDR2 FQNEAQ (reference sequence). With 2 bases removed from V and 1 base from J, the gap between germline ends came to 12 bases. The CDR3 sequence: CASSLPLGRSYEQYF. The CDR3 DNA reads as TGTGCCAGCAGCTTACCGTTGGGCAGATCCTACGAGCAGTACTTC.

The chain employs TRBV4-2 and TRBJ2-1; no clear D gene. The CDR3 has 18 residues. With 2 bases removed from V and 0 bases from J, the gap between germline ends came to 17 bases. Germline CDR1 is LGHNA and CDR2 is YNFKEQ. CDR3 nucleotides: TGTGCCAGCAGCCAATATTACAGCGTGTCTTCCTCCTACAATGAGCAGTTCTTC. This codes for CASSQYYSVSSSYNEQFF.

The chain uses TRBV11-2 and TRBJ2-1; D may be TRBD1 (5 bases). Germline V CDR1 and CDR2: SGHAT, FQNNGV. V dropped 5 bases and J dropped 10 bases, with 15 bases sitting between them. The CDR3 totals 13 residues. The CDR3 reads CASSPQWGSEQFF. In DNA form, the CDR3 reads TGTGCCAGCAGCCCACAGTGGGGCAGCGAGCAGTTCTTC.

CDR3 nucleotides: TGTGCCAGCAGCTTGTGGGGGGCGGCTGGAAACACCATATATTTT. Residues: CASSLWGAAGNTIYF. The chain is built from TRBV5-6 and TRBJ1-3; D possibly corresponds to TRBD1 (6 bases). Germline loops: CDR1 SGHDT, CDR2 YYEEEE. Trimming cost V 1 base and J 2 bases, with 10 bases left between them. The CDR3 is 15 residues long.

The chain combines TRBV5-4 with TRBJ2-3, with TRBD2 as a possible D gene (6 bases). The CDR3 is 16 amino acids. From germline, CDR1 is SGHNT and CDR2 YYREEE (reference sequence). With 4 bases removed from V and 1 base from J, the gap between germline ends came to 16 bases. This CDR3 is CASSRAPGEGTDTQYF. CDR3 nucleotide sequence: TGTGCCAGCAGCCGGGCCCCCGGGGAGGGCACAGATACGCAGTATTTT.

V gene TRBV5-1 combines with J gene TRBJ1-1; D perhaps matches TRBD1 (5 bases). The CDR3 extends over 18 amino acids. V was clipped by 4 bases and J by 0 bases, with 22 bases between them. Germline CDR1 is SGHRS and CDR2 is YFSETQ. As DNA, the CDR3 is TGCGCCAGCAGCCCATCCTACGGGACGGACCCCCTGAACACTGAAGCTTTCTTT. Residues: CASSPSYGTDPLNTEAFF.

V usage is TRBV28 and J usage is TRBJ1-2, with D possibly being TRBD1 (5 bases). The germline gives CDR1 MDHEN, CDR2 SYDVKM. V lost 6 bases to trimming and J lost 0 bases, with 17 bases between them. The CDR3 spans 16 residues. CDR3: CASRSRGGSTNYGYTF. The CDR3 coding sequence is TGTGCCAGCAGATCTCGTGGGGGATCGACTAACTATGGCTACACCTTC.

V is TRBV20-1 and J is TRBJ2-7, with D uncertain. Germline CDR1 DFQATT, CDR2 SNEGSKA (reference sequence). The CDR3 runs 11 residues. V was shortened by 3 bases and J by 3 bases, with 6 bases between the two germline ends. Here the CDR3 reads CSASSRYEQYF. DNA for the CDR3: TGCAGTGCTAGTTCCCGCTACGAGCAGTACTTC.

As concerns this clone: Given a much more abundant clone one base away, this may be a read error. At the DNA level, this CDR3 is encoded by other sequences in the same sample as well. The J gene is TRBJ1-1, the V gene TRBV11-2; the D gene is possibly TRBD1 (5 bases). The CDR3 covers 14 residues. The V gene lost 1 base and the J gene lost 0 bases, with 6 bases spanning the gap. Germline CDR1 reads SGHAT; CDR2 reads FQNNGV. CDR3 amino acids: CASSLGTLNTEAFF. The CDR3 region has the DNA TGTGCCAGCAGCTTAGGGACATTGAACACTGAAGCTTTCTTT. Complete variable domain (other parts from reference TRBV11-2 and TRBJ1-1): EAGVAQSPRYKIIEKRQSVAFWCNPISGHATLYWYQQILGQGPKLLIQFQNNGVVDDSQLPKDRFSAERLKGVDSTLKIQPAKLEDSAVYLCASSLGTLNTEAFFGQGTRLTVV.

The V gene is TRBV28, the J gene TRBJ1-2; 8 nucleotides match TRBD1. The germline V gene encodes CDR1 MDHEN and CDR2 SYDVKM. V gave up 9 bases and J gave up 8 bases; unmatched junction bases: 14. CDR3 length equals 14 residues. This chain's CDR3 is CASTPHGQGEGYTF. CDR3 in DNA: TGTGCCAGTACTCCCCACGGACAGGGTGAGGGCTACACCTTC.

This clone was detected a few times. With a far larger clone one base away, a read error is the likely cause. It is likely a read error, because the conserved phenylalanine at the end of the CDR3 is missing. This rearrangement joins TRBV25-1 to TRBJ1-1, with D uncertain. The ends were cut back, 0 bases at V and 5 bases at J, with 10 bases in the middle. Germline V gives CDR1 MGHDK, CDR2 SYGVNS. CDR3 length: 14 residues. The CDR3 region has the DNA TGTGCCAGCAGTGAATATCAGGAAGGGACTGAAGCTTTCTCT. Its protein is CASSEYQEGTEAFS.

This clone was counted between two and nine times. The chain is built from TRBV7-9 and TRBJ1-1; D uncertain. Trimming cost V 0 bases and J 7 bases, with 6 bases left between them. Germline CDR1 SEHNR, CDR2 FQNEAQ (reference sequence). CDR3 length: 12 residues. The CDR3 protein is CASSLADGEAFF. The CDR3 nucleotides are TGTGCCAGCAGCTTAGCGGACGGTGAAGCTTTCTTT.

The chain is built from TRBV11-2 and TRBJ2-1; 8 bases fit TRBD2. Germline V CDR1 and CDR2: SGHAT, FQNNGV. The trim removed 3 bases at V and 1 base at J, leaving 8 bases unmatched. The CDR3 has 17 amino acids. In DNA form, the CDR3 reads TGTGCCAGCAGCTTCGCCAGCGGGAGTGGGTCCTACAATGAGCAGTTCTTC. Protein sequence: CASSFASGSGSYNEQFF.

The chain has TRBV2 and TRBJ2-1; 14 positions match TRBD2. Per the germline V gene, CDR1 is SNHLY and CDR2 is FYNNEI. V was pared by 6 bases and J by 5 bases, with 15 bases of the junction left unmatched. There are 19 residues in the CDR3. As DNA, the CDR3 is TGTGCCAGCAGGCTAGGAGGCGGGCCGGGACTAGCGGGGGACAATGAGCAGTTCTTC. Translating gives CASRLGGGPGLAGDNEQFF. The full variable domain, rest sourced from reference TRBV2 and TRBJ2-1, is EPEVTQTPSHQVTQMGQEVILRCVPISNHLYFYWYRQILGQKVEFLVSFYNNEISEKSEIFDDQFSVERPDGSNFTLKIRSTKLEDSAMYFCASRLGGGPGLAGDNEQFFGPGTRLTVL.

The V call is TRBV6-6, the J call TRBJ2-7; D remains ambiguous. Germline CDR1 is MNHNY and CDR2 is SVGAGI (reference sequence). V lost 6 bases, J lost 3 bases, and 12 bases lay in between. The CDR3 covers 13 residues. CDR3 sequence: CASSRNSGYEQYF. The CDR3 bases are TGTGCCAGCAGCCGGAACTCGGGCTACGAGCAGTACTTC.

The rearrangement uses TRBV6-5 and TRBJ1-5; no firm D call. The CDR3 runs to 15 residues. Deletions cut 10 bases from V and 2 bases from J, with 18 bases between. Germline V lookup: CDR1 MNHEY, CDR2 SVGAGI. The CDR3 bases are TGTGCCACCGCCAAGGGAAGCAATCGCAATCAGCCCCAGCATTTT. Its protein product is CATAKGSNRNQPQHF.

The chain couples TRBV5-1 to TRBJ1-1, with D unresolved. The V end lost 0 bases, the J end lost 0 bases, and 6 bases lay between the germline ends. The germline CDR1 and CDR2 sequences are SGHRS and YFSETQ. The CDR3 contains 14 residues. CDR3 sequence: CASSLAALNTEAFF. The CDR3 DNA reads TGCGCCAGCAGCTTGGCCGCTTTGAACACTGAAGCTTTCTTT. The complete variable domain, with remaining parts taken from reference TRBV5-1 and TRBJ1-1, reads KAGVTQTPRYLIKTRGQQVTLSCSPISGHRSVSWYQQTPGQGLQFLFEYFSETQRNKGNFPGRFSGRQFSNSRSEMNVSTLELGDSALYLCASSLAALNTEAFFGQGTRLTVV.